This entry concerns a single T cell receptor beta chain. The data belong to a study of shared clonotypes between healthy human individuals. Germline CDR1 SGHTA, CDR2 FQGNSA. CDR3 length: 13 residues. Trimming took 5 bases from V and 4 from J, leaving 11 bases between them. Each subset's genomic DNA was split evenly across several immunoSEQ plates. The table came from immunoSEQ multiplex PCR; TCRdb's copy has only in-frame clones and leaves some out. This sample carries 2 million to 2.5 million clones, 93% of them seen once, and the ten largest clones take approximately 0.4%. The material sequenced was naive CD4+ T cells from PBMCs. Subset meaning: CD45RA+ positively selected. This chain connects TRBV7-2 to TRBJ1-2; D unclear. The sequence was collected from a man aged 18-30 years in good health. Some clones in this sample may be carry-over from other donors' samples. The CDR3 DNA follows: TGTGCCAGCAGCCCTGAGGCCGGCTATGGCTACACCTTC. Its translation: CASSPEAGYGYTF.